The 31 T cell receptor beta chains reported below all come from one sample, sequenced in a study of ipilimumab plus nivolumab after autologous stem cell transplantation. TCRdb's table, derived via immunoSEQ multiplex PCR, lists solely in-frame clones and lacks some. The data hold 10,000 to 15,000 clones, with around four fifths observed a single time. Sequencing used PBMCs, obtained in a trial of ipilimumab plus nivolumab as post-transplant consolidation. The receptors were gathered from a male donor with diffuse large B-cell lymphoma.

This clone appeared a single time. The V and J genes are TRBV6-5 and TRBJ1-5, with D possibly TRBD1 on 6 matching bases. The CDR3 contains 13 residues. From germline, CDR1 is MNHEY and CDR2 SVGAGI. V gave up 6 bases and J gave up 4 bases, with 10 bases separating them. The CDR3 loop is CASSLQGNQPQHF. The CDR3, as DNA: TGTGCCAGCAGCCTACAGGGAAATCAGCCCCAGCATTTT.

The chain couples TRBV6-5 to TRBJ1-1; no reliable D call. The CDR3 contains 13 residues. Per the germline V gene, CDR1 is MNHEY and CDR2 is SVGAGI. V dropped 6 bases and J dropped 1 base, with 9 bases sitting between them. CDR3 coding DNA: TGTGCCAGCAGGGAGGACGAGAACACTGAAGCTTTCTTT. It codes for CASREDENTEAFF.

This chain joins TRBV6-5 and TRBJ1-2; D possibly corresponds to TRBD1 (6 bases). Germline lookup yields CDR1 MNHEY and CDR2 SVGAGI. CDR3 length equals 14 residues. Trimming shortened V by 5 bases and J by 5 bases, and 15 bases separated the two germline ends. This CDR3 is CASSPTGSFYGYTF. The CDR3 region has the DNA TGTGCCAGCAGTCCCACAGGGTCTTTTTATGGCTACACCTTC.

The CDR3, as DNA: TGTGCCAGCAGCTTAGTCGGGGTCTACTTGAACACCGGGGAGCTGTTTTTT. Its translation: CASSLVGVYLNTGELFF. The V call is TRBV7-2, the J call TRBJ2-2, with TRBD2 as a possible D gene (5 bases). This CDR3 spans 17 amino acids. Trimming removed 1 base at V and 1 base at J, with 13 bases between. Germline V lookup: CDR1 SGHTA, CDR2 FQGNSA.

The chain carries TRBV27 and TRBJ2-5; 9 bases agree with TRBD2. Judging by the DNA end, TRBJ2-7 fits better; the J call may be wrong. The CDR3 totals 17 residues. Germline lookup yields CDR1 MNHEY and CDR2 SMNVEV (reference sequence). The CDR3 nucleotides are TGTGCCAGCAGTTTACGGGGTGGGGCTAGCGGGGCCTACGAGCAGTACTTC. Its protein is CASSLRGGASGAYEQYF.

This rearrangement joins TRBV6-1 to TRBJ1-2, with D perhaps TRBD1 (6 bases). Trimming left V 3 bases short and J 8 bases short, with 10 bases between. Germline V gene data show CDR1 as MNHNS and CDR2 as SASEGT. The CDR3 is 12 residues long. The CDR3 here is CASSDQGLGYTF. The DNA for the CDR3 is TGTGCCAGCAGTGACCAGGGGCTGGGCTACACCTTC.

By its share, this clone is medium-sized. Other DNA sequences in the same sample also yield this CDR3. The V call is TRBV5-1, the J call TRBJ2-1; D unresolved. This CDR3 region has 12 residues. Trimming took off 7 bases at V and 1 base at J, with 6 bases between the two ends. CDR1 and CDR2 from the germline V gene are SGHRS and YFSETQ. The CDR3 sequence: CASSLSYNEQFF. The CDR3 DNA sequence: TGCGCCAGCTCTCTGTCCTACAATGAGCAGTTCTTC.

This chain connects TRBV9 to TRBJ2-2; TRBD2 aligns across 12 bases. The CDR3 runs 18 residues. Germline CDR1 and CDR2: SGDLS and YYNGEE. V gave up 2 bases and J gave up 6 bases; unmatched junction bases: 11. CDR3 in amino acids: CASSVRRLAGVNSGELFF. The CDR3 coding sequence is TGTGCCAGCAGCGTTCGGCGACTAGCGGGAGTCAACTCCGGGGAGCTGTTTTTT. The full variable domain, with the rest looked up from reference TRBV9 and TRBJ2-2, is DSGVTQTPKHLITATGQRVTLRCSPRSGDLSVYWYQQSLDQGLQFLIQYYNGEERAKGNILERFSAQQFPDLHSELNLSSLELGDSALYFCASSVRRLAGVNSGELFFGEGSRLTVL.

The chain has TRBV30 and TRBJ2-1; 9 bases are a match to TRBD2. The length of the CDR3 is 15 residues. CDR1 is GTSNPN and CDR2 is SVGIG in the germline V gene (reference sequence). With 2 bases clipped from V and 3 bases from J, the junction kept 5 bases outside the gene matches. Here the CDR3 DNA reads TGTGCCTGGAGTAAACTAGCGGGTTTCTACAATGAGCAGTTCTTC. The encoded protein is CAWSKLAGFYNEQFF.

This chain links TRBV19 with TRBJ2-3; the match to TRBD2 covers 9 bases. Germline CDR1 LNHDA, CDR2 SQIVND (reference sequence). The CDR3 is 18 amino acids. V shed 2 bases and J 1 base; nucleotides not matched to a gene: 10. CDR3 residues: CASSIQVPASGGTDTQYF. The CDR3 DNA follows: TGTGCCAGTAGTATACAAGTCCCCGCTAGCGGGGGCACAGATACGCAGTATTTT.

The genes are TRBV28 and TRBJ2-1; 7 bases are shared with TRBD2. The CDR3 runs to 17 residues. The V and J ends lost 2 bases and 3 bases, in that order; junction bases with no gene match: 10. CDR1 is MDHEN and CDR2 is SYDVKM in the germline V gene. The CDR3 DNA follows: TGTGCCAGCAGTTTAGGGGCCAGCGGGGCAATCTACAATGAGCAGTTCTTC. Protein sequence: CASSLGASGAIYNEQFF.

This chain joins TRBV5-1 and TRBJ2-1; the match to TRBD2 covers 13 bases. In germline, CDR1 is SGHRS, CDR2 YFSETQ. V was clipped by 2 bases and J by 9 bases; unmatched bases: 5. CDR3 size: 15 residues. Here the CDR3 reads CASSFGLAGVIEQFF. The CDR3 region has the DNA TGCGCCAGCAGCTTTGGACTAGCGGGAGTCATTGAGCAGTTCTTC.

The gene calls are TRBV5-4 and TRBJ1-2; 8 bases match TRBD1. V dropped 4 bases and J dropped 4; count of bases not matched to a gene: 9. CDR1 is SGHNT, CDR2 YYREEE, per germline (reference sequence). The CDR3 is made up of 15 amino acids. CDR3: CASSEQGGGRYGYTF. The CDR3 DNA sequence: TGTGCCAGCAGCGAACAGGGGGGAGGCCGCTATGGCTACACCTTC.

As for this clone: The sample contains more than one DNA sequence encoding this CDR3. The chain joins TRBV9 to TRBJ2-3; TRBD2 matches 11 bases. The CDR3 runs to 17 residues. The V and J ends lost 4 bases and 2 bases, in that order; junction bases with no gene match: 9. Per the germline V gene, CDR1 is SGDLS and CDR2 is YYNGEE. The CDR3 DNA follows: TGTGCCAGCAGCCCCCGGCGACTAGCGGGGAACACAGATACGCAGTATTTT. Its translation: CASSPRRLAGNTDTQYF.

The chain combines TRBV7-3 with TRBJ1-2; D is perhaps TRBD1 (6 bases). Per the germline V gene, CDR1 is SGHTA and CDR2 is FQGTGA. The V gene lost 6 bases and the J gene lost 0 bases, with 11 bases spanning the gap. The CDR3 is 14 amino acids. The CDR3 DNA sequence: TGTGCCAGCAGTTCGACAGGAGCTAACTATGGCTACACCTTC. It codes for CASSSTGANYGYTF.

The genes are TRBV5-1 and TRBJ2-7; no clear D gene. The V and J ends lost 0 bases and 2 bases respectively, with 9 bases between them. The CDR3 totals 14 residues. The germline V gene encodes CDR1 SGHRS and CDR2 YFSETQ. The CDR3 region is CASSLEGSPYEQYF. For the CDR3, the DNA is TGCGCCAGCAGCTTGGAGGGCAGCCCCTACGAGCAGTACTTC.

The chain is built from TRBV9 and TRBJ1-5; D unresolved. V lost 2 bases and J lost 6, with 9 bases in between. Germline CDR1 SGDLS, CDR2 YYNGEE. This CDR3 spans 13 amino acids. The CDR3 coding sequence is TGTGCCAGCAGCGTTGGCTCTAGTCAGCCCCAGCATTTT. Residues: CASSVGSSQPQHF.

The rearrangement links TRBV27 to TRBJ1-1, with no clear D. CDR1 is MNHEY and CDR2 is SMNVEV in the germline V gene (reference sequence). V lost 2 bases, J lost 5 bases, and 9 bases lay in between. The CDR3 is made up of 13 amino acids. The CDR3 is CASSLEFWTEAFF. Written as DNA, the CDR3 is TGTGCCAGCAGTTTAGAGTTCTGGACTGAAGCTTTCTTT.

V gene TRBV7-2 combines with J gene TRBJ2-1, with 8 bases identical to TRBD1. Per germline, CDR1 SGHTA and CDR2 FQGNSA. The CDR3 loop spans 16 amino acids. V lost 8 bases to trimming and J lost 1 base; unmatched junction nucleotides: 10. The CDR3 is CASQGSGGASYNEQFF. For the CDR3, the DNA is TGTGCCAGCCAAGGTTCAGGGGGCGCTTCCTACAATGAGCAGTTCTTC.

J is TRBJ2-7 and V is TRBV13; D possibly uses TRBD1 or TRBD2 (5 bases each). The germline V gene has CDR1 PRHDT and CDR2 FYEKMQ (reference sequence). Trimming shortened V by 1 base and J by 10 bases, and 11 bases separated the two germline ends. The CDR3 runs to 12 residues. CDR3 in amino acids: CASSLDGGSQYF. The CDR3 nucleotides read TGTGCCAGCAGCTTAGATGGGGGAAGCCAGTACTTC.

This clone was recorded a few times. The chain uses TRBV7-8 and TRBJ2-3, with D unresolved. Trimming pared 2 bases from V and 2 bases from J, leaving 11 bases between. Germline V lookup: CDR1 SGHVS, CDR2 FQNEAQ. CDR3 length: 15 amino acids. The CDR3 loop is CASSLTPEDTDTQYF. CDR3 DNA sequence: TGTGCCAGCAGCTTAACCCCTGAGGACACAGATACGCAGTATTTT.

The rearrangement links TRBV6-6 to TRBJ1-5; D gene ambiguous. V was clipped by 3 bases and J by 7 bases, with 10 bases between them. This CDR3 region has 13 residues. Looked up from germline, CDR1 is MNHNY and CDR2 is SVGAGI (reference sequence). CDR3 sequence reads: CASSYSYSQPQHF. CDR3 in DNA: TGTGCCAGCAGTTATAGTTACAGCCAGCCCCAGCATTTT.

This chain connects TRBV5-1 to TRBJ1-6, with D unresolved. The CDR3 consists of 13 residues. Trimming shortened V by 0 bases and J by 10 bases, and 8 bases separated the two germline ends. The germline CDR1 and CDR2 sequences are SGHRS and YFSETQ. Here the CDR3 reads CASSLVRSSPLHF. The CDR3 DNA reads as TGCGCCAGCAGCTTGGTACGGAGCTCACCCCTCCACTTT.

The chain links TRBV7-8 to TRBJ1-5, with a possible D match to TRBD1 (5 bases). Trimming removed 3 bases from V and 1 base from J, with 10 bases in between. The CDR3 is made up of 15 amino acids. The V gene's germline CDR1 is SGHVS and CDR2 FQNEAQ. The CDR3, as DNA: TGTGCCAGCAGCTTTCGGAGGGACAGCAATCAGCCCCAGCATTTT. It encodes CASSFRRDSNQPQHF.

This chain joins TRBV10-3 and TRBJ2-1; 10 positions agree with TRBD2. The germline gives CDR1 ENHRY, CDR2 SYGVKD. This CDR3 has 19 residues. After removal of 4 bases from V and 0 bases from J, the junction contained 12 bases not matched to a gene. The CDR3 DNA follows: TGTGCCATCAGTGGCGGCCGGACTAGCGGCCATAGCTCCTACAATGAGCAGTTCTTC. It codes for CAISGGRTSGHSSYNEQFF.

The chain joins TRBV2 to TRBJ2-7; unclear D gene. Trimming removed 5 bases at V and 1 base at J, with 6 bases between. This CDR3 is built from 12 residues. CDR1 and CDR2 from the germline V gene are SNHLY and FYNNEI. This chain's CDR3 is CASSFSSYEQYF. The CDR3 region has the DNA TGTGCCAGCAGTTTCAGTTCCTACGAGCAGTACTTC.

V is TRBV5-5 and J is TRBJ1-1; maybe TRBD1 (6 bases). The CDR3 is made up of 15 amino acids. Germline-derived CDR1 and CDR2 are SGHKS and YYEKEE (reference sequence). The V end was cut by 0 bases, the J end by 1 base, with 10 bases between. The CDR3 nucleotides read TGTGCCAGCAGCTTGGATGCAGGGGCGAACACTGAAGCTTTCTTT. This translates into CASSLDAGANTEAFF.

This chain links TRBV7-2 with TRBJ2-5, with TRBD2 matching 10 bases. The end of the DNA fits TRBJ2-7 better, so the J call may be wrong. The CDR3 extends over 14 amino acids. Germline CDR1 and CDR2: SGHTA and FQGNSA. This CDR3 is CASSLSPSGSEQYF. DNA for the CDR3: TGTGCCAGCAGCTTATCTCCTAGCGGGAGCGAGCAGTACTTC.

This clone has a handful of counts. This chain links TRBV5-1 with TRBJ1-2; no clear D. Trimming removed 4 bases from V and 0 bases from J, with 10 bases in between. Germline V gene sequence: CDR1 SGHRS, CDR2 YFSETQ. This CDR3 has 14 amino acids. DNA for the CDR3: TGCGCCAGCAGCATGGAAAGAGCTAACTATGGCTACACCTTC. Residues: CASSMERANYGYTF.

This clone was seen just once. V and J are TRBV15 and TRBJ2-5; TRBD2 aligns across 13 bases. The length of the CDR3 is 16 residues. With 3 bases clipped from V and 4 bases from J, the junction kept 5 bases outside the gene matches. Germline assignment: CDR1 LNHNV and CDR2 YYDKDF (reference sequence). The DNA of the CDR3 is TGTGCCACCAGCAGTGGACTAGCGGGAGTTCGAGAGACCCAGTACTTC. It translates to CATSSGLAGVRETQYF.

In this sample, this clone turned up a few times. The rearrangement uses TRBV9 and TRBJ1-5, with a tentative D call TRBD1 (5 bases). This CDR3 has 15 amino acids. Germline V CDR1 and CDR2: SGDLS, YYNGEE. Trimming stripped 0 bases from V and 5 bases from J, with 12 bases between. CDR3 region: CASSVDPGTYQPQHF. The DNA of the CDR3 is TGTGCCAGCAGCGTAGATCCAGGGACTTATCAGCCCCAGCATTTT.